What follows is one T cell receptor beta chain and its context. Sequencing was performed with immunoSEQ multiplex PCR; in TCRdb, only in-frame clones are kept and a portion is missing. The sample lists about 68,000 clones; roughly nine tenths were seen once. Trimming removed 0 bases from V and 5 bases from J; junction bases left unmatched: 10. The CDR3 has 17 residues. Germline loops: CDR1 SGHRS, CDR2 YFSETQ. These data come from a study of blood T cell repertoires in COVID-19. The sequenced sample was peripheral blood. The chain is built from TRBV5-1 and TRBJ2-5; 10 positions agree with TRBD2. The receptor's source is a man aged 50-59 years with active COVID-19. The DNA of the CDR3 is TGCGCCAGCAGCTTGGTGGGCGCTAGCGGGGGCATGGAGACCCAGTACTTC. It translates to CASSLVGASGGMETQYF.